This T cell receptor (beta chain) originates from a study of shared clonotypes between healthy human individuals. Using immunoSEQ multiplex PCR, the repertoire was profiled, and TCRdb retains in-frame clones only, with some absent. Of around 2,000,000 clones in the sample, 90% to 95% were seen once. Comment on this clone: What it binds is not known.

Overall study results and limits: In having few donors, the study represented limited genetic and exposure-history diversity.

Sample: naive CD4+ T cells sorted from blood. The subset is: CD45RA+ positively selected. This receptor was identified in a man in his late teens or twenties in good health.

In DNA, the CDR3 is TGCGCCAGCAGTGAAATGACTAGCGGCTCGAGCTCCTACAATGAGCAGTTCTTC. Amino acids: CASSEMTSGSSSYNEQFF. The V call is TRBV10-2, the J call TRBJ2-1, with 9 positions matching TRBD2. The CDR3 covers 18 residues. The J segment lost 0 bases and the V segment lost 3 bases, leaving 9 bases of the junction unmatched. Germline V gene sequence: CDR1 WSHSY, CDR2 SAAADI.